Shown below are 8 T cell receptor beta chains from a single sample sequenced in a study of neurological immune-mediated disorders. TCRdb ran MiXCR on the 5' RACE reads and lists one entry per CDR3 protein. The data hold roughly 39,000 distinct CDR3 sequences, with around 7% observed a single time. The sequenced sample was CD4+ T cells from blood. The receptors come from a man between 50 and 59 years old in good health.

Many counts were recorded for this clonotype. V usage is TRBV4-3 and J usage is TRBJ2-3; 8 bases are a match to TRBD1. V shed 3 bases, J shed 3 bases, and the junction held 5 bases outside the gene matches. The CDR3 runs to 15 residues. The germline V gene encodes CDR1 LGHNA and CDR2 YSLEER. CDR3 DNA sequence: TGCGCCAGCAGCCAGCAAACAGGGGGGACAGATACGCAGTATTTT. It encodes CASSQQTGGTDTQYF.

This clonotype was recorded once. The rearrangement uses TRBV20-1 and TRBJ1-2; no firm D call. Per the germline V gene, CDR1 is DFQATT and CDR2 is SNEGSKA (reference sequence). The CDR3 loop spans 13 amino acids. V was shortened by 6 bases and J by 4 bases, with 15 bases between the two germline ends. The CDR3 DNA sequence: TGCAGTGCGCTGGCCGACGCCTTCTATGGCTACACCTTC. It yields the protein CSALADAFYGYTF.

This clonotype was counted ten times or more. The V call is TRBV20-1, the J call TRBJ2-1; D might be TRBD1 (6 bases). CDR3 length equals 13 residues. Trimming cost V 6 bases and J 6 bases, with 15 bases left between them. Looked up from germline, CDR1 is DFQATT and CDR2 is SNEGSKA (reference sequence). The CDR3 here is CSALTFRGNEQFF. In nucleotides, the CDR3 is TGCAGTGCATTAACATTCAGGGGCAATGAGCAGTTCTTC.

This clonotype was seen repeatedly, ten times or more. The gene calls are TRBV29-1 and TRBJ2-7; TRBD1 matches 8 bases. With V trimmed by 6 bases and J by 0 bases, 7 bases remained unmatched. Germline V gives CDR1 SQVTM, CDR2 ANQGSEA. This CDR3 has 14 residues. The DNA of the CDR3 is TGCAGCGTCTCAGGGACAGGCCTCTCCTACGAGCAGTACTTC. Its translation: CSVSGTGLSYEQYF.

There are many counts of this clonotype. CDR3: CATSRELPSYNEQFF. Here the CDR3 DNA reads TGTGCCACCAGCAGAGAGCTTCCCTCCTACAATGAGCAGTTCTTC. The chain combines TRBV15 with TRBJ2-1; D remains ambiguous. V dropped 0 bases and J dropped 0 bases, with 6 bases sitting between them. Per germline, CDR1 LNHNV and CDR2 YYDKDF (reference sequence). CDR3 size: 15 residues. Full variable domain (outside the CDR3, taken from reference TRBV15 and TRBJ2-1): DAMVIQNPRYQVTQFGKPVTLSCSQTLNHNVMYWYQQKSSQAPKLLFHYYDKDFNNEADTPDNFQSRRPNTSFCFLDIRSPGLGDTAMYLCATSRELPSYNEQFFGPGTRLTVL.

This clonotype appeared many times. The genes are TRBV20-1 and TRBJ2-7; D may be TRBD2 (5 bases). The CDR3 covers 14 residues. CDR1 is DFQATT and CDR2 is SNEGSKA in the germline V gene (reference sequence). The V gene lost 6 bases and the J gene lost 3 bases, with 18 bases spanning the gap. The CDR3 here is CSAVNSASGYEQYF. The CDR3 bases are TGCAGTGCCGTTAATAGCGCGTCGGGCTACGAGCAGTACTTC.

This clonotype was observed at least ten times. The V gene is TRBV20-1, the J gene TRBJ2-3; 10 bases fit TRBD2. The junction had 2 bases not matched to a gene; V was cut back by 3 bases and J by 2 bases. The V gene's germline CDR1 is DFQATT and CDR2 SNEGSKA (reference sequence). There are 14 residues in the CDR3. The CDR3 loop is CSASGLAATDTQYF. CDR3 DNA: TGCAGTGCTAGCGGACTAGCGGCCACAGATACGCAGTATTTT.

This clonotype was counted between two and nine times. The genes are TRBV5-4 and TRBJ2-5; 9 bases match TRBD1. This CDR3 is 14 amino acids long. The junction had 5 bases not matched to a gene; V was cut back by 3 bases and J by 5 bases. CDR1 SGHNT and CDR2 YYREEE come from the germline V gene (reference sequence). The CDR3 bases are TGTGCCAGCAGCTCGGGGACAGGGCGGGAGACCCAGTACTTC. As protein: CASSSGTGRETQYF.